The 21 T cell receptor beta chains reported below all come from one sample, sequenced in a study of T cell repertoires in cytomegalovirus infection. Each CDR3 protein gets one entry after TCRdb re-called the reads with MiXCR. The data contain around 240,000 distinct CDR3 sequences, over 20% of them singletons. Sequencing used CD8+ T cells from PBMCs. The receptor source for this set is a human donor in good health (CMV status not recorded). Some clones in this sample may be carry-over from other donors' samples.

The chain carries TRBV29-1 and TRBJ1-1; the D is unclear. V was trimmed by 3 bases and J by 0 bases, leaving 11 bases between them. CDR3 length: 14 amino acids. Germline loops: CDR1 SQVTM, CDR2 ANQGSEA. Written as DNA, the CDR3 is TGCAGCGTTGATCCTGGGCACATGAACACTGAAGCTTTCTTT. As protein: CSVDPGHMNTEAFF. Using reference TRBV29-1 and TRBJ1-1 for the parts outside the CDR3, the full variable domain is SAVISQKPSRDICQRGTSLTIQCQVDSQVTMMFWYRQQPGQSLTLIATANQGSEATYESGFVIDKFPISRPNLTFSTLTVSNMSPEDSSIYLCSVDPGHMNTEAFFGQGTRLTVV.

This chain joins TRBV2 and TRBJ2-3, with D tentatively TRBD1 (5 bases). Looked up from germline, CDR1 is SNHLY and CDR2 is FYNNEI. The germline V and J ends were trimmed by 4 bases and 3 bases, with 11 bases remaining between them. The CDR3 has 14 amino acids. CDR3 protein: CASSGSQGTDTQYF. The CDR3 DNA follows: TGTGCCAGCAGTGGGTCCCAGGGAACAGATACGCAGTATTTT.

The chain joins TRBV13 to TRBJ2-5; D gene unclear. The CDR3 is 14 residues long. V lost 5 bases, J lost 2 bases, and 12 bases lay in between. Looked up from germline, CDR1 is PRHDT and CDR2 is FYEKMQ (reference sequence). In nucleotides, the CDR3 is TGTGCCAGCAGCCACCCCGCCCAGCAAGAGACCCAGTACTTC. Encoded protein: CASSHPAQQETQYF.

This clonotype was detected ten times or more. The chain joins TRBV2 to TRBJ2-7, with D unclear. The CDR3 is 17 residues long. In germline, CDR1 is SNHLY, CDR2 FYNNEI. The V end was cut by 3 bases, the J end by 2 bases, with 20 bases between. The CDR3 spells CASSDGGIGPVTYEQYF. The CDR3 region has the DNA TGTGCCAGCAGTGATGGCGGAATTGGGCCAGTGACCTACGAGCAGTACTTC. Variable domain in full (rest from reference TRBV2 and TRBJ2-7): EPEVTQTPSHQVTQMGQEVILRCVPISNHLYFYWYRQILGQKVEFLVSFYNNEISEKSEIFDDQFSVERPDGSNFTLKIRSTKLEDSAMYFCASSDGGIGPVTYEQYFGPGTRLTVT.

The V gene is TRBV6-4, the J gene TRBJ1-1; D is unclear. V was trimmed by 3 bases and J by 4 bases, leaving 12 bases between them. Germline V gene data show CDR1 as MRHNA and CDR2 as SNTAGT. This CDR3 is 14 amino acids long. The CDR3 reads CASSETASGTEAFF. The CDR3 DNA follows: TGTGCCAGCAGTGAGACGGCCTCGGGCACTGAAGCTTTCTTT.

V usage is TRBV20-1 and J usage is TRBJ2-3; D possibly corresponds to TRBD1 (5 bases). The CDR3 has 15 residues. Trimming pared 5 bases from V and 0 bases from J, leaving 15 bases between. Per germline, CDR1 DFQATT and CDR2 SNEGSKA (reference sequence). The CDR3 protein is CSAPFFRESTDTQYF. CDR3 in DNA: TGCAGTGCTCCCTTTTTCAGGGAAAGCACAGATACGCAGTATTTT.

The CDR3 DNA follows: TGTGCCAGCACCTGGAGCGGGAACACTGAAGCTTTCTTT. Translating it yields CASTWSGNTEAFF. J is TRBJ1-1 and V is TRBV7-9; no clear D gene. CDR3 length: 13 amino acids. The ends were cut back, 7 bases at V and 1 base at J, with 10 bases in the middle. Germline V lookup: CDR1 SEHNR, CDR2 FQNEAQ (reference sequence).

This clonotype was detected many times. The chain has TRBV7-2 and TRBJ2-5; D might be TRBD2 (7 bases). The germline V and J ends were trimmed by 1 base and 5 bases, with 11 bases remaining between them. The CDR3 contains 14 residues. The germline V gene encodes CDR1 SGHTA and CDR2 FQGNSA. CDR3 loop: CASSLVRGGETQYF. The CDR3 DNA sequence: TGTGCCAGCAGCTTAGTCAGGGGAGGGGAGACCCAGTACTTC.

The table lists this clonotype with many counts. In nucleotides, the CDR3 is TGTGCCAGCAGCTCTTACACCGGGGAGCTGTTTTTT. Amino acids: CASSSYTGELFF. The chain is built from TRBV11-2 and TRBJ2-2; D gene uncertain. V shed 4 bases and J shed 3 bases, with 3 bases lying between them. The CDR3 length is 12 residues. CDR1 and CDR2 (germline): SGHAT, FQNNGV.

The chain is built from TRBV4-1 and TRBJ1-1, with TRBD1 identical over 7 bases. V trimming: 2 bases; J trimming: 0 bases; junction bases outside the gene matches: 6. Germline V gene sequence: CDR1 MGHRA, CDR2 YSYEKL. CDR3 length: 16 amino acids. CDR3: CASSQSGQTMNTEAFF. The DNA for the CDR3 is TGCGCCAGCAGCCAATCGGGACAGACAATGAACACTGAAGCTTTCTTT.

The sample holds a few counts of this clonotype. The rearrangement links TRBV15 to TRBJ1-4, with D unresolved. Per germline, CDR1 LNHNV and CDR2 YYDKDF (reference sequence). Deletions cut 1 base from V and 8 bases from J, with 8 bases between. The CDR3 length is 13 residues. CDR3 residues: CATSRARSEKLFF. The CDR3, as DNA: TGTGCCACCAGCAGAGCGCGCTCCGAAAAACTGTTTTTT.

The V and J genes are TRBV5-5 and TRBJ1-5, with 7 nucleotides matching TRBD1. Germline V gene lookup returns CDR1 SGHKS and CDR2 YYEKEE (reference sequence). This CDR3 has 15 amino acids. V lost 4 bases, J lost 6 bases, and 10 bases stayed unmatched. In DNA form, the CDR3 reads TGTGCCAGCAGCGTCTACCGGGACAGAATTCAGCCCCAGCATTTT. Translation gives CASSVYRDRIQPQHF.

This clonotype was found many times. V gene TRBV7-2 combines with J gene TRBJ2-1; perhaps TRBD1 as D (5 bases). The germline V and J ends were trimmed by 1 base and 0 bases, with 16 bases remaining between them. The length of the CDR3 is 18 residues. Germline V CDR1 and CDR2: SGHTA, FQGNSA. The CDR3 is CASSLEVGPLSSYNEQFF. The CDR3 DNA sequence: TGTGCCAGCAGCTTAGAGGTGGGGCCTTTAAGCTCCTACAATGAGCAGTTCTTC.

Only a few counts were recorded for this clonotype. This chain connects TRBV14 to TRBJ1-1, with D tentatively TRBD1 (5 bases). Germline V gene sequence: CDR1 SGHDN, CDR2 FVKESK. Trimming pared 9 bases from V and 4 bases from J, leaving 12 bases between. The CDR3 is 12 residues long. The CDR3 bases are TGTGCCAGGGGGGAGACTGGCACTGAAGCTTTCTTT. Translating it yields CARGETGTEAFF. Using reference TRBV14 and TRBJ1-1 for the parts outside the CDR3, the full variable domain is EAGVTQFPSHSVIEKGQTVTLRCDPISGHDNLYWYRRVMGKEIKFLLHFVKESKQDESGMPNNRFLAERTGGTYSTLKVQPAELEDSGVYFCARGETGTEAFFGQGTRLTVV.

This chain links TRBV5-6 with TRBJ2-1; 7 positions match TRBD1. After removal of 3 bases from V and 4 bases from J, the junction contained 16 bases not matched to a gene. Per germline, CDR1 SGHDT and CDR2 YYEEEE. There are 18 residues in the CDR3. CDR3 sequence (DNA): TGTGCCAGCAGCTCTACAGTTACAGGGGAATCGCCGTACAATGAGCAGTTCTTC. It encodes CASSSTVTGESPYNEQFF.

There are many counts of this clonotype. The rearrangement joins TRBV7-2 to TRBJ2-7, with D unresolved. V was clipped by 5 bases and J by 2 bases, with 10 bases between them. The CDR3 sequence is 13 residues long. Germline CDR1 and CDR2: SGHTA and FQGNSA. The CDR3 loop reads CASSVNAAYEQYF. As DNA, the CDR3 is TGTGCCAGCAGCGTGAACGCAGCCTACGAGCAGTACTTC.

This clonotype was picked up many times. The V gene is TRBV7-8, the J gene TRBJ1-6; D is possibly TRBD1 (6 bases). Germline values: CDR1 SGHVS, CDR2 FQNEAQ. V lost 5 bases to trimming and J lost 0 bases, with 11 bases between them. The CDR3 sequence is 16 residues long. The CDR3 sequence is CASSRTGSSYNSPLHF. CDR3 bases: TGTGCCAGCAGCCGCACAGGGAGCTCCTATAATTCACCCCTCCACTTT.

This clonotype has only a few counts. The V and J genes are TRBV4-1 and TRBJ2-7, with D hard to call. The CDR3 extends over 13 amino acids. CDR1 is MGHRA, CDR2 YSYEKL, per germline. V lost 4 bases, J lost 6 bases, and 13 bases lay in between. The CDR3 spells CASSRSTASEQYF. The DNA of the CDR3 is TGCGCCAGCAGCCGAAGCACGGCCTCCGAGCAGTACTTC.

This clonotype has more than one count but fewer than ten. Its ends do not fully match the called genes, so a read error is possible. The chain joins TRBV6-2 or TRBV6-3 to TRBJ2-5; perhaps TRBD1 as D (6 bases). In germline, CDR1 is MNHEY, CDR2 SVGEGT. The CDR3 is 11 residues long. This CDR3 is CASSYSGQKLF. As DNA, the CDR3 is TGTGCCAGCAGTTACTCCGGACAGAAACTCTTC.

There are many counts of this clonotype. The rearrangement links TRBV7-6 to TRBJ1-1; TRBD1 might be the D (6 bases). This CDR3 is 15 amino acids long. V was trimmed by 5 bases and J by 0 bases, leaving 13 bases between them. Per germline, CDR1 SGHVS and CDR2 FNYEAQ. The CDR3 reads CASSGLQGLNTEAFF. Written as DNA, the CDR3 is TGTGCCAGCAGCGGACTACAGGGATTGAACACTGAAGCTTTCTTT.

This clonotype was observed a few times. The gene calls are TRBV28 and TRBJ1-5; D is uncertain. Germline CDR1 is MDHEN and CDR2 is SYDVKM. The CDR3 is 17 residues long. V lost 4 bases, J lost 0 bases, and 16 bases lay in between. In DNA, the CDR3 is TGTGCCAGCAGTTCCGGGTCTACCCTTTATAGCAATCAGCCCCAGCATTTT. It yields the protein CASSSGSTLYSNQPQHF.